What follows is one TCR beta chain and its context. This clonotype came up a few times. This receptor's antigen is unknown. Base qualities are missing; no much larger clone stands one base away. These data are taken from a study of T cell repertoires in cytomegalovirus infection (dated by TCRdb to between 2019 and 2020). In terms of the full investigation: Because public TCR beta signatures pointed to carriage of CMV infection together with the matching HLA type, the HLA type of each donor mattered for the analysis.

The paper's findings and limits, for the study overall: The ex vivo response was dominated by HLA-C-restricted CMV-specific TCR beta clonotypes, which also provided the single most frequent clonotype in two of eight donors. In both this cohort and an independent cohort of several hundred donors, the cumulative frequency of public TCR beta family members distinguished carriers of CMV infection plus the relevant HLA type.

The reads were generated on an Illumina HiSeq 1500. TCRdb ran its own pipeline on the public reads, namely fastp trimming at Q25 and MiXCR clone calling, and kept in-frame beta chains. Each CDR3 protein gets just one entry, which takes the most common genes and DNA from the rows behind it. The sample records 200,000 or so distinct CDR3 sequences, approximately 19% of which are singletons. The top ten hold about 3% of the sample. The germline ends are 11 bases apart after V is trimmed by 7 bases and J by 2 bases. As encoded in the germline V gene, CDR1 is SQVTM while CDR2 is ANQGSEA. The CDR3 numbers 12 residues from cysteine through phenylalanine. Left in the record is the CDR3 DNA by itself, 36 bases read in frame from the first base.

This TCR came from a human donor in good health (CMV status not recorded). Some clones in this sample may be carry-over from other donors' samples. Sequencing was performed on PBMCs. The receptor chain draws on TRBV29-1 and TRBJ2-5; tentative D gene TRBD2, with 6 bases matching. At the DNA level, the sequence is TGCAGCGCCGGGCGGGAACAAGAGACCCAGTACTTC. Its coded protein is CSAGREQETQYF.